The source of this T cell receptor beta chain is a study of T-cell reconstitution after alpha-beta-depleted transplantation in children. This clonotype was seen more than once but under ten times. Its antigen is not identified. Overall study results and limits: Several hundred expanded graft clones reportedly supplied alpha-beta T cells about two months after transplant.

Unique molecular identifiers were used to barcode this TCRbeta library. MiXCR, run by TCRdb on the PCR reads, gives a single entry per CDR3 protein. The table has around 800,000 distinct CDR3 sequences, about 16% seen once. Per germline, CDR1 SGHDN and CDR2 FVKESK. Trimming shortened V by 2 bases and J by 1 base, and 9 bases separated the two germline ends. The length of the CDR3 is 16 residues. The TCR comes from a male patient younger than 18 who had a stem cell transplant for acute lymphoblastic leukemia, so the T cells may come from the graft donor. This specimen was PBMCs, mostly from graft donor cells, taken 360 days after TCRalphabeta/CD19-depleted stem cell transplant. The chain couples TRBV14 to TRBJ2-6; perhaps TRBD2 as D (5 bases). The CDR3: CASSQWRRSGANVLTF. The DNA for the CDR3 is TGTGCCAGCAGCCAATGGCGGAGGTCTGGGGCCAACGTCCTGACTTTC.